This T cell receptor beta chain was sequenced during a study of shared clonotypes between healthy human individuals (TCRdb year 2020). For the study in its entirety: A couple of women and a few men aged 18 to 49 years were included in the cohort. For each donor, three plates each were used for CD4 naive and CD4 memory, two plates were used for CD8 naive, and one plate was used for CD8 memory. To estimate repertoire size and how much clonotype sharing occurs between individuals, the study deeply sequenced the blood TCR repertoires of about five healthy adults. To increase sequencing depth and limit assay-specific biases, different laboratories used diverse techniques to prepare libraries and sequence TCR repertoires. Per donor, leukapheresis produced somewhere between about 0.94 and 9.5 billion PBMCs.

Broader findings and caveats from the paper: The small number of donors limited the genetic and exposure-history diversity represented. Pairwise subsampling indicated that sequencing depth was expected to affect the degree of clonotype sharing among donors. Sampling was restricted to blood, and TCR repertoires in tissues likely differ from the TCR repertoires found in blood. Larger estimated clonotype richness was generally found for naive subsets than for memory subsets. Sharing across a handful of donors was observed for around 5% of naive CD4, over 3% of naive CD8, roughly 2.3% of memory CD4, and about 0.4% of memory CD8 clonotypes. Incomplete sequencing was indicated by rarefaction of sorted-subset datasets, despite the large sequencing depth. Clonotypes shared by all four sorted-subset donors showed higher generation probabilities than non-shared clonotypes.

V has 1 base trimmed and J has 0 bases trimmed; junction bases matching no gene number 4. As encoded in the germline V gene, CDR1 is SQVTM while CDR2 is ANQGSEA. Including cysteine and phenylalanine, the CDR3 has 15 amino acids. The kept DNA is CDR3 alone, 45 bases in frame from the first base. This clone was picked up one time. No antigen is known for it. Base qualities are missing; no much larger clone stands one base away. Using the deep immunoSEQ assay, TCR CDR3 regions were amplified from genomic DNA by multiplex PCR. For each cell subset, the extracted genomic DNA was distributed evenly across all wells of several immunoSEQ 96-well plates, and each plate served as one replicate. For sorted subsets, approximately 200 ng of genomic DNA, equivalent to tens of thousands of T cell genomes, went into each replicate PCR. Purified libraries were measured with a Qubit 3.0 fluorometer, size-checked on a Bioanalyzer 2100, and measured again with the KAPA Library Quantification kit. Every immunoSEQ 96-well plate was sequenced on a dedicated single-read 150-cycle Illumina NextSeq 550 flow cell. Under the source paper's analysis protocol: Because the immunoSEQ output included only junctional sequences and no quality scores, the filtering could not be the same as the filtering used for full-length reads. To assign V/J genes and CDR3, sequences were annotated against IMGT germline references using PyIR, a Python wrapper for IgBLAST v1.9. Any read was removed if the V/J assignment was weak (E-value above 1e-6), the CDR3 was missing, or the read contained stop codons, out-of-frame junctions, or ambiguous translated residues. V3J clonotypes were defined as sequences sharing an identical inferred V gene, J gene, and CDR3 amino acid sequence. To compute the percentage overlap between repertoires, the number of shared unique clonotypes was divided by the size of the smaller repertoire. RTK rarefaction, the Chao1 estimator, and Recon v2.1 estimates of unobserved clonotypes were used to assess repertoire richness. Generation probabilities for all TCRbeta clonotypes obtained by the gDNA method from several donors were computed using OLGA. Held by TCRdb, this immuneACCESS table contains in-frame sequences only and omits some clones. Under half of the omission traces to an unresolved V gene where checked; the cause of the rest is unknown. V and J calls and clone size follow that table, whereas D and trimming were derived from the DNA. In this sample the table shows about 2.4 million clones, roughly 93% of which occur a single time. Approximately 0.36% of the sample is taken by the ten largest.

Donors were healthy HIV-negative adults with no recently reported acute infections or vaccinations. All donors were Caucasian adults living in Nashville, Tennessee, USA. CD4+ T cells were enriched by magnetic negative selection; naive cells were then positively selected on CD45RA, and the negative fraction formed the memory subset. Blood was collected by leukapheresis, and PBMCs were isolated by Ficoll-Histopaque density gradient centrifugation and then cryopreserved in liquid nitrogen vapor phase. Analytical flow cytometry was used to check the purity and quantity of every magnetically sorted T cell population. Each sorted fraction had its genomic DNA isolated and then quantified by UV absorbance on a Nanodrop 2000c.

This clonotype originated in a man younger than 35 in good health. Some clones in this sample may be carry-over from other donors' samples. Material for sequencing was naive CD4+ T cells from PBMCs. The sample's cell subset or site, from its label and the paper: CD45RA+ positively selected. This receptor chain uses TRBV29-1 and TRBJ2-3; the central 7 bases match TRBD2. The DNA sequence is TGCAGCGTTGAAGCTAGCGGAAGTAGCACAGATACGCAGTATTTT. It codes for CSVEASGSSTDTQYF.